The entry that follows covers one TCR beta chain sequence. Treatment in this sample: around 19 received Ad26.COV2.S at low or high dose, single or two shots; several received placebo; per-sample allocation not given. Repertoires come from day 63 after the first vaccine or placebo injection. The table came from immunoSEQ multiplex PCR; TCRdb's copy has only in-frame clones and leaves some out. There are about 320,000 clones in the sample; 70% to 90% occur only once, and around 2% lies in the top ten. This CDR3 contains 13 residues. J gave up 5 bases and V 6 bases, and 5 bases lay outside the gene matches. The germline CDR1 and CDR2 sequences are MNHEY and SVGAGI. The data originate from a study of Ad26.COV2.S vaccination and SARS-CoV-2 variants.

The source of this sequence is a person between 18 and 65 years old who received the Ad26.COV2.S COVID-19 vaccine or a placebo. Material: peripheral blood, obtained in a trial of Ad26.COV2.S vaccine versus placebo. The chain has TRBV6-5 and TRBJ2-3; TRBD1 matches at 7 bases. This CDR3 reads CASRTGSRDTQYF. The CDR3 DNA is TGTGCCAGCAGGACAGGGTCCCGAGATACGCAGTATTTT.